These 27 T cell receptor beta chains share one sample of origin, sequenced in a study of beta chain features in type 1 diabetes. Study-wide points: People with Type 1 diabetes carried modestly yet significantly shorter TCRB CDR3s in all four CD4+ subsets.

Reverse transcribing all isolated RNA meant expressed TCRB transcripts were sequenced. Sequencing used immunoSEQ multiplex PCR; TCRdb keeps in-frame clones, though not all of them. Of 300,000 to 450,000 clones listed, about 10% are singletons. These receptors' targets are unknown. Sample: central memory CD4+ T cells from blood. These receptor sequences come from a man under 40 with type 1 diabetes.

This chain joins TRBV30 and TRBJ1-1; D is unclear. Germline lookup yields CDR1 GTSNPN and CDR2 SVGIG (reference sequence). The CDR3 has 11 residues. Trimming took 5 bases from V and 3 from J, leaving 7 bases between them. CDR3 loop: CAWAAYTEAFF. The CDR3 bases are TGTGCCTGGGCAGCATACACTGAAGCTTTCTTT. Full variable domain (outside the CDR3, taken from reference TRBV30 and TRBJ1-1): SQTIHQWPATLVQPVGSPLSLECTVEGTSNPNLYWYRQAAGRGLQLLFYSVGIGQISSEVPQNLSASRPQDRQFILSSKKLLLSDSGFYLCAWAAYTEAFFGQGTRLTVV.

This rearrangement joins TRBV2 to TRBJ1-5; maybe TRBD1 (6 bases). CDR1 is SNHLY, CDR2 FYNNEI, per germline. CDR3 length: 15 amino acids. The ends were cut back, 6 bases at V and 8 bases at J, with 20 bases in the middle. Here the CDR3 reads CASSARGGRREPQHF. The CDR3 DNA sequence: TGTGCCAGCAGCGCACGGGGGGGCAGGAGGGAGCCCCAGCATTTT.

This clone has at least ten counts. The rearrangement uses TRBV5-4 and TRBJ2-7; D is possibly TRBD2 (6 bases). The CDR3 has 15 amino acids. The V gene lost 1 base and the J gene lost 3 bases, with 14 bases spanning the gap. The germline V gene has CDR1 SGHNT and CDR2 YYREEE (reference sequence). CDR3 DNA sequence: TGTGCCAGCAGCTTGTCTGTTCGGGGGTTCTACGAGCAGTACTTC. Translating it yields CASSLSVRGFYEQYF.

This clone was detected a few times. The chain links TRBV7-9 to TRBJ2-2, with a weak D call TRBD2 (5 bases). The CDR3 contains 13 residues. V was pared by 4 bases and J by 6 bases, with 9 bases between. Germline-derived CDR1 and CDR2 are SEHNR and FQNEAQ (reference sequence). CDR3 loop: CASSYTSAGELFF. CDR3 nucleotide sequence: TGTGCCAGCAGCTATACTAGTGCCGGGGAGCTGTTTTTT.

This clone was counted only a few times. V gene TRBV7-2 combines with J gene TRBJ2-7; D is unclear. There are 15 residues in the CDR3. Germline V lookup: CDR1 SGHTA, CDR2 FQGNSA. V was shortened by 1 base and J by 3 bases, with 13 bases between the two germline ends. CDR3 sequence reads: CASSLDWDLGYEQYF. For the CDR3, the DNA is TGTGCCAGCAGCTTAGACTGGGATCTAGGCTACGAGCAGTACTTC.

The table lists this clone with many counts. The chain joins TRBV28 to TRBJ2-4; TRBD2 matches 7 bases. CDR1 is MDHEN and CDR2 is SYDVKM in the germline V gene. The V gene end was trimmed by 5 bases and the J gene end by 1 base; junction bases not matched to a gene: 5. This CDR3 has 15 amino acids. CDR3 loop: CASSPRGVAKNIQYF. The CDR3 DNA reads as TGTGCCAGCAGTCCACGGGGGGTCGCCAAAAACATTCAGTACTTC.

This clone was recorded a few times. The V and J genes are TRBV7-9 and TRBJ1-1; TRBD1 agrees at 8 bases. With 5 bases clipped from V and 4 bases from J, the junction kept 3 bases outside the gene matches. The CDR3 is 13 amino acids. The germline CDR1 and CDR2 sequences are SEHNR and FQNEAQ (reference sequence). CDR3 protein: CASSRTGRTEAFF. The DNA of the CDR3 is TGTGCCAGCAGCCGGACAGGGCGCACTGAAGCTTTCTTT.

This clone was seen a few times. The chain has TRBV19 and TRBJ1-1; D not resolved. Germline lookup yields CDR1 LNHDA and CDR2 SQIVND (reference sequence). The ends were cut back, 5 bases at V and 5 bases at J, with 12 bases in the middle. The CDR3 sequence is 13 residues long. The CDR3 spells CASSLTLGTEAFF. The CDR3 DNA is TGTGCCAGTAGTCTCACGTTGGGGACTGAAGCTTTCTTT.

This chain links TRBV28 with TRBJ2-5; no definite D call. The length of the CDR3 is 12 residues. Trimming cost V 10 bases and J 7 bases, with 16 bases left between them. Germline-derived CDR1 and CDR2 are MDHEN and SYDVKM. The DNA for the CDR3 is TGTGCCACCTCAGGCCCCCGTGGGACCCAGTACTTC. Translated, it gives CATSGPRGTQYF.

This clone was counted a few times. The genes are TRBV5-6 and TRBJ2-3; 14 bases map to TRBD2. The CDR3 length is 19 residues. Germline V gene sequence: CDR1 SGHDT, CDR2 YYEEEE. Trimming at V came to 2 bases and at J to 3 bases, leaving 11 bases not matched to a gene. DNA for the CDR3: TGTGCCAGCAGCTTACACCCCGGGACTAGCGGGAGCTCGACAGATACGCAGTATTTT. Translating gives CASSLHPGTSGSSTDTQYF.

The chain couples TRBV5-1 to TRBJ2-3; a possible D gene is TRBD2 (5 bases). CDR1 is SGHRS and CDR2 is YFSETQ in the germline V gene. Trimming took 5 bases from V and 1 from J, leaving 5 bases between them. The CDR3 totals 12 residues. The CDR3 DNA reads TGCGCCAGCAGGGAGGGCACAGATACGCAGTATTTT. It yields the protein CASREGTDTQYF.

V and J are TRBV29-1 and TRBJ1-5; D is unresolved. The V end was cut by 0 bases, the J end by 9 bases, with 12 bases between. CDR1 is SQVTM and CDR2 is ANQGSEA in the germline V gene. The CDR3 loop spans 13 amino acids. The DNA for the CDR3 is TGCAGCGTTGAAGAAACCGAAAAGGGGCCCCAGCATTTT. This encodes CSVEETEKGPQHF.

The genes are TRBV7-2 and TRBJ2-5; D is unresolved. Trimming left V 1 base short and J 1 base short, with 7 bases between. Germline lookup yields CDR1 SGHTA and CDR2 FQGNSA. This CDR3 has 14 amino acids. In nucleotides, the CDR3 is TGTGCCAGCAGCTTAGGGTTCCCCCAAGAGACCCAGTACTTC. This encodes CASSLGFPQETQYF. Full variable domain (rest looked up from reference TRBV7-2 and TRBJ2-5): GAGVSQSPSNKVTEKGKDVELRCDPISGHTALYWYRQSLGQGLEFLIYFQGNSAPDKSGLPSDRFSAERTGGSVSTLTIQRTQQEDSAVYLCASSLGFPQETQYFGPGTRLLVL.

This clone was picked up a small number of times. V usage is TRBV28 and J usage is TRBJ2-7; 7 bases match TRBD1. Germline V gene sequence: CDR1 MDHEN, CDR2 SYDVKM. The CDR3 length is 13 residues. Unmatched junction bases numbered 3, after V lost 4 bases and J lost 3 bases. The CDR3 region is CASSSGQYYEQYF. The CDR3 region has the DNA TGTGCCAGCAGTTCGGGACAGTACTACGAGCAGTACTTC.

The V call is TRBV7-9, the J call TRBJ1-1, with unresolved D. There are 15 residues in the CDR3. Germline lookup yields CDR1 SEHNR and CDR2 FQNEAQ (reference sequence). The V end lost 1 base, the J end lost 4 bases, and 13 bases lay between the germline ends. The CDR3 bases are TGTGCCAGCAGCTTAGATGGCGCAGGCCGCACTGAAGCTTTCTTT. Translation gives CASSLDGAGRTEAFF.

This clone has at least ten counts. The gene calls are TRBV30 and TRBJ2-1; weak D call: TRBD2 (5 bases). There are 15 residues in the CDR3. V was clipped by 1 base and J by 9 bases, with 19 bases between them. Per the germline V gene, CDR1 is GTSNPN and CDR2 is SVGIG (reference sequence). CDR3 region: CAWSGSLAGKGEQFF. CDR3 sequence (DNA): TGTGCCTGGAGTGGGTCCCTTGCGGGTAAGGGTGAGCAGTTCTTC.

This clone was detected many times. The chain joins TRBV6-6 to TRBJ2-1, with a weak D call TRBD1 (5 bases). There are 12 residues in the CDR3. Germline V gives CDR1 MNHNY, CDR2 SVGAGI (reference sequence). V was shortened by 6 bases and J by 10 bases, with 13 bases between the two germline ends. CDR3 region: CASSRNYREQFF. The CDR3 DNA follows: TGTGCCAGCAGCCGGAACTACAGGGAGCAGTTCTTC.

This clone was seen repeatedly, ten times or more. The rearrangement joins TRBV4-3 to TRBJ1-1; D is possibly TRBD1 (6 bases). The ends were cut back, 2 bases at V and 1 base at J, with 8 bases in the middle. Germline V gene lookup returns CDR1 LGHNA and CDR2 YSLEER. The CDR3 consists of 14 residues. CDR3 region: CASSQTGWNTEAFF. Here the CDR3 DNA reads TGCGCCAGCAGCCAAACAGGGTGGAACACTGAAGCTTTCTTT.

This clone showed up just a few times. The V call is TRBV5-4, the J call TRBJ2-3; possible D gene TRBD1, 6 bases. Germline V gene lookup returns CDR1 SGHNT and CDR2 YYREEE (reference sequence). Trimming removed 4 bases from V and 5 bases from J, with 14 bases in between. The CDR3 sequence is 14 residues long. The CDR3 here is CASSTGQRGDTQYF. The CDR3 DNA follows: TGTGCCAGCAGCACGGGACAAAGGGGAGATACGCAGTATTTT.

This clone was counted only a few times. This same CDR3 is encoded by further DNA sequences in the sample. The J gene is TRBJ2-1, the V gene TRBV9; TRBD2 matches 8 bases. Germline-derived CDR1 and CDR2 are SGDLS and YYNGEE. The CDR3 covers 15 residues. J was trimmed by 1 base and V by 0 bases; bases with no gene match: 0. The CDR3 coding sequence is TGTGCCAGCAGCGTAGCGGGGGGGTCCTACAATGAGCAGTTCTTC. This sequence encodes CASSVAGGSYNEQFF.

The V and J genes are TRBV10-3 and TRBJ1-5, with 9 bases aligning to TRBD1. The CDR3 runs to 13 residues. Germline assignment: CDR1 ENHRY and CDR2 SYGVKD. V was clipped by 10 bases and J by 2 bases; unmatched bases: 3. In DNA, the CDR3 is TGTGCCACCCGGGACAGGGGCAATCAGCCCCAGCATTTT. It codes for CATRDRGNQPQHF.

J is TRBJ2-7 and V is TRBV5-1, with 10 positions matching TRBD1. The ends lost 3 bases at V and 2 bases at J; junction bases unmatched: 2. CDR3 size: 14 residues. Germline loops: CDR1 SGHRS, CDR2 YFSETQ. DNA of the CDR3: TGCGCCAGCAGCTATGACAGGGGGCCCTACGAGCAGTACTTC. Translation: CASSYDRGPYEQYF.

Comments on this clone: A single base separates this from a much larger clone, so it may be a read error. Additional DNA sequences in this sample encode the identical CDR3. The chain recombines TRBV7-9 with TRBJ1-2; no firm D call. Per the germline V gene, CDR1 is SEHNR and CDR2 is FQNEAQ (reference sequence). The CDR3 has 12 amino acids. Trimming left V 5 bases short and J 4 bases short, with 8 bases between. For the CDR3, the DNA is TGTGCCAGCAGCCCGGGTCTCTATGGCTACACCTTC. The encoded protein is CASSPGLYGYTF. The variable domain in full, with the rest retrieved from reference TRBV7-9 and TRBJ1-2, is DTGVSQNPRHKITKRGQNVTFRCDPISEHNRLYWYRQTLGQGPEFLTYFQNEAQLEKSRLLSDRFSAERPKGSFSTLEIQRTEQGDSAMYLCASSPGLYGYTFGSGTRLTVV.

The chain couples TRBV4-2 to TRBJ2-5, with D tentatively TRBD1 (6 bases). CDR1 and CDR2 from the germline V gene are LGHNA and YNFKEQ. Trimming took off 5 bases at V and 5 bases at J, with 15 bases between the two ends. This CDR3 has 14 residues. The DNA for the CDR3 is TGTGCCAGCAGCTTGTGGCAGGGGATGGAGACCCAGTACTTC. It translates to CASSLWQGMETQYF.

The genes are TRBV5-5 and TRBJ1-3; D is unresolved. Germline CDR1 SGHKS, CDR2 YYEKEE (reference sequence). Trimming shortened V by 4 bases and J by 3 bases, and 11 bases separated the two germline ends. This CDR3 comprises 14 residues. CDR3 loop: CASSQDGFGNTIYF. The CDR3 nucleotides read TGTGCCAGCAGCCAAGACGGTTTTGGAAACACCATATATTTT.

This clone was counted between two and nine times. The CDR3 reads CASSPGLAGPDTQYF. For the CDR3, the DNA is TGTGCCAGTAGTCCTGGACTAGCGGGTCCAGATACGCAGTATTTT. This sequence joins TRBV19 and TRBJ2-3; TRBD2 matches at 11 bases. The junction had 5 bases not matched to a gene; V was cut back by 5 bases and J by 4 bases. The CDR3 covers 15 residues. Germline V CDR1 and CDR2: LNHDA, SQIVND (reference sequence).

With respect to this clone: At one of its ends the junction is not consistent with the germline gene, which may arise from a read error. The chain uses TRBV4-1 and TRBJ1-4, with D hard to call. This CDR3 spans 16 amino acids. Germline assignment: CDR1 MGHRA and CDR2 YSYEKL. The DNA of the CDR3 is TGTGCCAGCAGCCAACGCCCCTTTAGTCCTAATGAAAAACTGTTTTTT. This gives the protein CASSQRPFSPNEKLFF.